A single sample is the source of the 25 T cell receptor beta chains below, sequenced in a study of blood T cells in healthy people across ages. Next came a second PCR, run for about 6 to 11 cycles, which used a sample-barcoded 5' primer along with a J-beta primer mix. TCRdb independently ran MiXCR on the 5' RACE reads; one entry per CDR3 protein. The sample yields around 870,000 distinct CDR3 sequences, 25% to 30% seen once. Sequencing input: blood. These receptors originate from a woman over 75 in good health.

Regarding this clonotype: This may be a read error, as it is one base from a much larger clone. The J gene is TRBJ2-1, the V gene TRBV6-2 or TRBV6-3, with 13 bases lining up with TRBD2. Germline loops: CDR1 MNHEY, CDR2 SVGEGT. The CDR3 runs to 14 residues. V trimming: 11 bases; J trimming: 8 bases; junction bases outside the gene matches: 9. CDR3 loop: CACRRLAGGDEQFF. For the CDR3, the DNA is TGTGCCTGCCGTCGACTAGCGGGGGGCGATGAGCAGTTCTTC.

This clonotype appeared many times. The CDR3 DNA follows: TGTGCCAGCAGCTCCTATATCGCCGACAGGGGGCCGGGCTACACCTTC. Translation: CASSSYIADRGPGYTF. The chain links TRBV7-2 to TRBJ1-2, with TRBD1 matching 10 bases. The CDR3 runs to 16 residues. Looked up from germline, CDR1 is SGHTA and CDR2 is FQGNSA. Germline trimming cut 4 bases from V and 8 bases from J; bases unmatched to any gene: 13.

The rearrangement uses TRBV5-1 and TRBJ2-5; TRBD2 aligns across 14 bases. The closer fit of TRBJ2-4 to the DNA end suggests the J call may be wrong. The CDR3 runs 16 residues. Looked up from germline, CDR1 is SGHRS and CDR2 is YFSETQ. For the CDR3, the DNA is TGCGCCAGCAGCTCAACGGGACTAGCGGGGGCCAACATTCAGTACTTC. Translating it yields CASSSTGLAGANIQYF.

The chain combines TRBV7-8 with TRBJ1-1; 11 positions match TRBD1. Germline assignment: CDR1 SGHVS and CDR2 FQNEAQ. CDR3 length: 16 amino acids. J was trimmed by 5 bases and V by 0 bases; bases with no gene match: 5. The CDR3 protein is CASSLAGTGGGTEAFF. In DNA, the CDR3 is TGTGCCAGCAGCTTAGCGGGGACAGGGGGTGGAACTGAAGCTTTCTTT.

This clonotype was seen many times. The chain joins TRBV6-1 to TRBJ2-5; 7 bases map to TRBD1. This CDR3 has 16 amino acids. V lost 1 base to trimming and J lost 4 bases; unmatched junction nucleotides: 9. Germline V gene sequence: CDR1 MNHNS, CDR2 SASEGT. This CDR3 reads CASSEGALRGLETQYF. Here the CDR3 DNA reads TGTGCCAGCAGTGAAGGGGCCCTCAGGGGGTTAGAGACCCAGTACTTC.

This clonotype was observed once. A much larger clone differs from this one at a single base, so this may be a read error. This chain joins TRBV20-1 and TRBJ2-1; D possibly corresponds to TRBD1 (6 bases). The CDR3 runs 12 residues. CDR1 is DFQATT and CDR2 is SNEGSKA in the germline V gene (reference sequence). CDR3 bases: TGCAGGGCAGGGGACCGAGGGAATGAGCAGTTCTTC. Translated, it gives CRAGDRGNEQFF.

This clonotype came up many times. V is TRBV12-3 or TRBV12-4 and J is TRBJ2-5; 8 nucleotides align to TRBD2. The CDR3 is 18 amino acids. The V and J ends lost 0 bases and 2 bases, in that order; junction bases with no gene match: 11. The CDR3 region has the DNA TGTGCCAGCAGTTTAGCGCAATTTCCGGGGGGGCGGCAAGAGACCCAGTACTTC. It is translated as CASSLAQFPGGRQETQYF.

For this clonotype: This sequence may be a read error, since a much larger clone differs from it by one base. This chain uses TRBV30 with TRBJ2-5; D is ambiguous. The CDR3 consists of 12 residues. From germline, CDR1 is GTSNPN and CDR2 SVGIG (reference sequence). Trimming removed 5 bases from V and 2 bases from J, with 9 bases in between. The CDR3 is CAWGYTQETQYF. Here the CDR3 DNA reads TGTGCCTGGGGGTACACACAAGAGACCCAGTACTTC.

Concerning this clonotype itself: One base away lies a much larger clone, so this may be a sequencing read error. The chain carries TRBV27 and TRBJ2-5, with TRBD1 as a possible D gene (7 bases). Trimming cost V 5 bases and J 11 bases, with 24 bases left between them. This CDR3 is 15 amino acids long. The germline gives CDR1 MNHEY, CDR2 SMNVEV (reference sequence). CDR3 sequence (DNA): TGTGCCAGCAGTAAAACGCAGGGGGGTTACAATGAGCAGTACTTC. Encoded protein: CASSKTQGGYNEQYF.

This clonotype was seen at least ten times. The chain joins TRBV12-3 or TRBV12-4 to TRBJ2-5; no firm D call. The CDR3 spans 13 residues. V gave up 0 bases and J gave up 4 bases, with 6 bases separating them. The chain's CDR3 is CASSLASPETQYF. The CDR3 region has the DNA TGTGCCAGCAGTTTAGCGTCTCCAGAGACCCAGTACTTC.

This clonotype has at least ten counts. The chain couples TRBV12-3 or TRBV12-4 to TRBJ1-2; D remains unclear. This CDR3 has 12 residues. With 6 bases removed from V and 5 bases from J, the gap between germline ends came to 10 bases. The CDR3 protein is CASSRDKYGYTF. The CDR3 DNA reads as TGTGCCAGCAGCCGCGACAAGTATGGCTACACCTTC.

The chain has TRBV2 and TRBJ1-6; D gene unclear. The CDR3 totals 12 residues. Trimming removed 4 bases from V and 12 bases from J, with 10 bases in between. Germline V gene sequence: CDR1 SNHLY, CDR2 FYNNEI. DNA for the CDR3: TGTGCCAGCAGTGCCCGGGGAGGACCCCTCCACTTT. This gives the protein CASSARGGPLHF.

This clonotype was picked up many times. The V and J genes are TRBV6-2 or TRBV6-3 and TRBJ2-7, with a weak D call TRBD1 (6 bases). CDR1 is MNHEY, CDR2 SVGEGT, per germline. The CDR3 has 14 amino acids. V was cut by 5 bases and J by 6 bases, with 17 bases left in between. The CDR3 sequence is CASSESGHRTEQYF. Written as DNA, the CDR3 is TGTGCCAGCAGTGAATCGGGACACAGGACCGAGCAGTACTTC.

This clonotype was found many times. This rearrangement joins TRBV3-1 to TRBJ1-6; 9 bases are shared with TRBD1. Germline V gene sequence: CDR1 LGHDT, CDR2 YNNKEL (reference sequence). This CDR3 spans 15 amino acids. V was clipped by 1 base and J by 10 bases; unmatched bases: 5. The CDR3 loop reads CASSQVGTGTSPLHF. In nucleotides, the CDR3 is TGTGCCAGCAGCCAAGTCGGGACAGGGACATCACCCCTCCACTTT.

The chain recombines TRBV12-3 or TRBV12-4 with TRBJ2-3, with unresolved D. V lost 5 bases, J lost 3 bases, and 15 bases lay in between. The CDR3 loop spans 15 amino acids. The CDR3 DNA sequence: TGTGCCAGCAGTGACTCGGCGACGGATACAGATACGCAGTATTTT. Its protein is CASSDSATDTDTQYF.

This clonotype has only a few counts. The V call is TRBV20-1, the J call TRBJ1-4; 7 bases map to TRBD1. V lost 4 bases, J lost 4 bases, and 3 bases stayed unmatched. Germline assignment: CDR1 DFQATT and CDR2 SNEGSKA (reference sequence). The CDR3 runs to 13 residues. The CDR3 region is CSAKTGSNEKLFF. CDR3 coding DNA: TGCAGTGCTAAGACAGGGAGTAATGAAAAACTGTTTTTT.

In regard to this clonotype: A much larger clone is a single base away; this may be a read error. This sequence joins TRBV5-1 and TRBJ2-1; D gene uncertain. CDR1 is SGHRS and CDR2 is YFSETQ in the germline V gene. The CDR3 spans 11 residues. DNA for the CDR3: TGCGCCGGCAGCTTCCCAATGGGGCAGTTCTTC. Translating gives CAGSFPMGQFF. Together with reference TRBV5-1 and TRBJ2-1, the CDR3 gives the full variable domain: KAGVTQTPRYLIKTRGQQVTLSCSPISGHRSVSWYQQTPGQGLQFLFEYFSETQRNKGNFPGRFSGRQFSNSRSEMNVSTLELGDSALYLCAGSFPMGQFFGPGTRLTVL.

This clonotype was seen many times. This chain joins TRBV7-2 and TRBJ1-2, with D possibly TRBD1 on 5 matching bases. V lost 5 bases and J 3 bases, leaving 10 bases between the germline ends. CDR3 length equals 13 residues. CDR1 and CDR2 from the germline V gene are SGHTA and FQGNSA. This CDR3 is CASSPDTDYGYTF. DNA for the CDR3: TGTGCCAGCAGCCCGGACACCGACTATGGCTACACCTTC.

V usage is TRBV7-2 and J usage is TRBJ2-4; 7 bases line up with TRBD1. The germline CDR1 and CDR2 sequences are SGHTA and FQGNSA. This CDR3 has 14 amino acids. Unmatched junction bases numbered 3, after V lost 5 bases and J lost 2 bases. CDR3 coding DNA: TGTGCCAGCAGCACGACAGGGCCCAAAAACATTCAGTACTTC. Its protein product is CASSTTGPKNIQYF.

Many counts were recorded for this clonotype. The rearrangement joins TRBV9 to TRBJ1-6; D remains ambiguous. The CDR3 totals 15 residues. V lost 0 bases to trimming and J lost 10 bases, with 14 bases between them. CDR1 and CDR2 (germline): SGDLS, YYNGEE. CDR3 in DNA: TGTGCCAGCAGCGTAGGAGGGATATCAGGCTCACCCCTCCACTTT. This gives the protein CASSVGGISGSPLHF.

This clonotype was counted many times. The V call is TRBV25-1, the J call TRBJ2-1, with 7 bases lining up with TRBD1. The CDR3 is 15 residues long. Germline-derived CDR1 and CDR2 are MGHDK and SYGVNS. Trimming removed 3 bases from V and 0 bases from J; junction bases left unmatched: 2. The CDR3 region has the DNA TGTGCCAGCAGTGAGACAGGGAGCTCCTACAATGAGCAGTTCTTC. This sequence encodes CASSETGSSYNEQFF.

The table lists this clonotype with many counts. This chain joins TRBV18 and TRBJ2-5, with D tentatively TRBD1 (5 bases). CDR1 is KGHSH, CDR2 LQKENI, per germline. The V end lost 5 bases, the J end lost 1 base, and 17 bases lay between the germline ends. The CDR3 extends over 16 amino acids. The DNA for the CDR3 is TGTGCCAGCTCATCTTCCTGGGGCACGTCCCAAGAGACCCAGTACTTC. It translates to CASSSSWGTSQETQYF.

On this clonotype itself: One junction end does not reproduce the germline sequence, and a read error may be involved. CDR3 nucleotide sequence: TGCAGCGTTGAAGACATGGGGGATCCGATCTATGACTACACCTTC. Translated, it gives CSVEDMGDPIYDYTF. The gene calls are TRBV29-1 and TRBJ1-2, with a weak D call TRBD1 (5 bases). The CDR3 runs to 15 residues. Germline V lookup: CDR1 SQVTM, CDR2 ANQGSEA.

The V gene is TRBV7-2, the J gene TRBJ1-6; D call uncertain. Trimming took 3 bases from V and 7 from J, leaving 13 bases between them. Germline V gene lookup returns CDR1 SGHTA and CDR2 FQGNSA. The CDR3 spans 15 residues. CDR3 amino acids: CASSLDWGSNSPLHF. CDR3 in DNA: TGTGCCAGCAGCTTGGATTGGGGTTCGAATTCACCCCTCCACTTT.

This clonotype came up a few times. This may arise from a read error, as a much more abundant clone is one base away. The V and J genes are TRBV4-3 and TRBJ2-5, with D tentatively TRBD1 or TRBD2 (5 bases each). The J call may be incorrect, as the DNA end agrees better with TRBJ2-7. Germline V gives CDR1 LGHNA, CDR2 YSLEER. The CDR3 loop spans 14 amino acids. DNA for the CDR3: TGCGCCAGCAGCCCGGGACGGGTTTTCTACGAGCAGTACTTC. It specifies CASSPGRVFYEQYF.